This entry describes one T cell receptor beta chain. Its antigen specificity is not known. No clone much larger than this one lies a single base away; base qualities are absent. TCRbeta CDR3 regions were amplified from genomic DNA using the immunoSEQ Assay, a bias-controlled multiplex PCR. Concerning the study's data processing: The number of nucleated cells in each sample was estimated from the amplification of reference gene primers within the assay. Sequence reads were collapsed and filtered to measure the absolute abundance of every unique TCRbeta CDR3 rearrangement. For each sample, productive Simpson clonality was calculated as the square root of Simpson's diversity index over productive rearrangements. In TCRdb, the immuneACCESS table is reduced to in-frame sequences with V and J assigned. These tables do not hold every clone; where another copy was compared, an unresolved V gene accounts for under half, and the others remain unexplained. For V, J and clone size, that table is used; D and trimming come from the DNA. The sample profile shows under 110,000 clones; roughly 85% of them were found once. Of the sample, more than 1.5% is held by the ten largest clones.

This sample is drawn from a study of blood T cell repertoires in COVID-19 (TCRdb year 2020). Notes on the research overall: Samples from collaborators originated in the United States, Italy and Spain and spanned both the acute and convalescent phases of COVID-19. The prospective study material was composed of cDNA or gDNA derived from T cells, B-cell-depleted T cells, or PBMCs. Deeply sampled blood TCRbeta repertoires from subjects exposed to, actively infected with, or recovered from COVID-19 were included in the dataset. A freely available public database, intended as a resource for researchers studying the immune response to SARS-CoV-2, is where the repertoires were released. The samples were drawn from two sources: the first 160 participants of the ongoing ImmuneRACE study, and 950 to 1,500 subjects contributed by 6 global collaborators. Nearly every sample came with metadata listing a de-identified subject ID, COVID-19 status, age in years and sex. Where available, HLA class I and class II types were obtained from metadata supplied by the sample provider rather than from assay-based typing. Summary of the overall study and its limitations: The amount of clinical and demographic metadata varied by source and participant and was provided uncurated.

The collaborating institutions used their own protocols to collect whole blood in K2EDTA tubes. Collaborator samples were shipped for TCRbeta analysis as frozen whole blood, isolated PBMCs, or DNA extracted from either sample type. There are 15 amino acids in the CDR3, from cysteine to phenylalanine inclusive. Kept here is only the CDR3 DNA, which spans 45 bases and is read in frame from base 1. CDR1 and CDR2, per the germline V gene (reference sequence), are WNHNN and SYGVQD. The junction carries 20 bases between V and J, which are trimmed by 11 bases and 4 bases respectively. The V and J segments used are TRBV10-1 and TRBJ2-2; the D gene lacks a confident call. The specimen was peripheral blood. The sequence was obtained from an older woman with active or convalescent COVID-19. The CDR3 protein is CAGSRPGGFTGELFF. The nucleotide sequence reads TGCGCCGGATCCCGGCCAGGTGGGTTCACCGGGGAGCTGTTTTTT.